Below are 18 T cell receptor beta chains sequenced from a single sample in a study of naive and memory T cell subsets. For blood and skin samples, reverse transcription used TCR alpha and beta constant primers. Each CDR3 protein gets one entry after TCRdb re-called the UMI-ligation and nested PCR reads with MiXCR. This sample has fewer than 20,000 distinct CDR3 sequences; 8% to 10% occur once, and the top ten carry under 7.5%. Described treatment: skin biopsy from PPD injection site in Mantoux-positive individual. Unsorted total RNA, about 1 to 1000 ng, was DNase treated before reverse transcription. The material sequenced was skin, taken from a tuberculin skin test site. The receptors here all came from an adult in good health.

The chain links TRBV20-1 to TRBJ1-2; TRBD1 agrees at 8 bases. Trimming cost V 5 bases and J 8 bases; bases outside gene matches: 13. In germline, CDR1 is DFQATT, CDR2 SNEGSKA (reference sequence). CDR3 size: 14 residues. CDR3 sequence reads: CSAPGTGGRLGYTF. The CDR3 DNA sequence: TGCAGTGCTCCAGGGACAGGAGGGCGTCTCGGCTACACCTTC.

By sample share, this clonotype is medium-sized. The genes are TRBV28 and TRBJ2-7; maybe TRBD1 (6 bases). The CDR3 length is 16 residues. The V end was cut by 6 bases, the J end by 2 bases, with 20 bases between. Looked up from germline, CDR1 is MDHEN and CDR2 is SYDVKM. The CDR3 is CASRAPTGTSTYEQYF. The CDR3 DNA reads as TGTGCCAGCAGGGCCCCTACCGGGACAAGTACCTACGAGCAGTACTTC. The entire variable domain, with the rest obtained from reference TRBV28 and TRBJ2-7, is as follows: DVKVTQSSRYLVKRTGEKVFLECVQDMDHENMFWYRQDPGLGLRLIYFSYDVKMKEKGDIPEGYSVSREKKERFSLILESASTNQTSMYLCASRAPTGTSTYEQYFGPGTRLTVT.

This clonotype appeared many times. V and J are TRBV29-1 and TRBJ1-5; D gene unclear. This CDR3 has 13 residues. Trimming stripped 2 bases from V and 4 bases from J, with 9 bases between. Germline assignment: CDR1 SQVTM and CDR2 ANQGSEA. CDR3 sequence (DNA): TGCAGCGTTGAAAGCGGGGTAAATCAGCCCCAGCATTTT. Translated, it gives CSVESGVNQPQHF.

Ten or more counts support this clonotype. The chain combines TRBV20-1 with TRBJ1-2; D ambiguous. Germline V CDR1 and CDR2: DFQATT, SNEGSKA (reference sequence). V was shortened by 3 bases and J by 2 bases, with 7 bases between the two germline ends. The CDR3 sequence is 12 residues long. CDR3 in amino acids: CSASPGNYGYTF. CDR3 bases: TGCAGTGCTAGCCCAGGCAACTATGGCTACACCTTC.

This chain connects TRBV24-1 to TRBJ1-2, with D possibly TRBD1 on 6 matching bases. CDR1 is KGHDR, CDR2 SFDVKD, per germline. With 1 base removed from V and 5 bases from J, the gap between germline ends came to 19 bases. The CDR3 spans 17 residues. The CDR3, as DNA: TGTGCCACCAGTGATTTCGACTCAGGGACACGCGATTATGGCTACACCTTC. Its protein product is CATSDFDSGTRDYGYTF.

This clonotype was detected ten times or more. The genes are TRBV20-1 and TRBJ2-3, with D possibly being TRBD2 (5 bases). Germline CDR1 reads DFQATT; CDR2 reads SNEGSKA (reference sequence). The V end was cut by 5 bases, the J end by 0 bases, with 12 bases between. The CDR3 is 14 amino acids. CDR3 nucleotide sequence: TGCAGTGCTTGGGGAGACCTCAGCACAGATACGCAGTATTTT. Its translation: CSAWGDLSTDTQYF.

This clonotype was observed many times. The chain carries TRBV3-1 and TRBJ2-1, with unresolved D. The V end was cut by 4 bases, the J end by 3 bases, with 7 bases between. Germline V lookup: CDR1 LGHDT, CDR2 YNNKEL (reference sequence). The CDR3 totals 13 residues. CDR3 sequence: CASSRDIYNEQFF. Here the CDR3 DNA reads TGTGCCAGCAGCCGGGATATCTACAATGAGCAGTTCTTC.

By its share, this clonotype is medium-sized (0.01 to 0.1%). V and J are TRBV6-2 or TRBV6-3 and TRBJ2-7; 7 positions match TRBD1. The length of the CDR3 is 13 residues. V was clipped by 6 bases and J by 4 bases; unmatched bases: 6. Per the germline V gene, CDR1 is MNHEY and CDR2 is SVGEGT. The CDR3 reads CASSRDRSYEQYF. Written as DNA, the CDR3 is TGTGCCAGCAGCCGGGACAGAAGTTACGAGCAGTACTTC.

Many counts were recorded for this clonotype. This sequence joins TRBV20-1 and TRBJ2-1, with 7 bases lining up with TRBD2. The V gene's germline CDR1 is DFQATT and CDR2 SNEGSKA (reference sequence). The CDR3 extends over 12 amino acids. V shed 7 bases, J shed 6 bases, and the junction held 6 bases outside the gene matches. The CDR3 sequence is CSGEGLSNEQFF. The CDR3 nucleotides read TGCAGTGGGGAGGGACTAAGCAATGAGCAGTTCTTC.

J is TRBJ2-5 and V is TRBV9; 8 bases align to TRBD1. Germline V lookup: CDR1 SGDLS, CDR2 YYNGEE. The CDR3 totals 18 residues. The V gene end was trimmed by 3 bases and the J gene end by 2 bases; junction bases not matched to a gene: 15. The CDR3 here is CASSAMGGQGLLQETQYF. The CDR3 DNA sequence: TGTGCCAGCAGCGCGATGGGAGGACAGGGTTTGCTACAAGAGACCCAGTACTTC.

In this sample, this clonotype turned up many times. The V call is TRBV3-1, the J call TRBJ2-3; TRBD2 might be the D (5 bases). CDR1 and CDR2 from the germline V gene are LGHDT and YNNKEL (reference sequence). The CDR3 spans 15 residues. Trimming removed 0 bases from V and 4 bases from J, with 11 bases in between. The DNA of the CDR3 is TGTGCCAGCAGCCAAGAGGCCGGGGTTGCAGATACGCAGTATTTT. Its translation is CASSQEAGVADTQYF.

This clonotype was seen ten or more times. The genes are TRBV27 and TRBJ1-4; no definite D call. The CDR3 spans 15 residues. V gave up 2 bases and J gave up 10 bases, with 17 bases separating them. The germline V gene encodes CDR1 MNHEY and CDR2 SMNVEV (reference sequence). The CDR3 DNA follows: TGTGCCAGCAGTTTAGCCGGGCCCCCTTACGTAAAACTGTTTTTT. It is translated as CASSLAGPPYVKLFF. Based on the CDR3 plus reference TRBV27 and TRBJ1-4, the full variable domain is EAQVTQNPRYLITVTGKKLTVTCSQNMNHEYMSWYRQDPGLGLRQIYYSMNVEVTDKGDVPEGYKVSRKEKRNFPLILESPSPNQTSLYFCASSLAGPPYVKLFFGSGTQLSVL.

This clonotype was recorded at least ten times. The chain recombines TRBV20-1 with TRBJ2-7; 8 bases are a match to TRBD1. Losses at the gene ends were 4 bases for V and 3 bases for J; bases not matched to a gene: 5. This CDR3 contains 13 residues. Germline CDR1 reads DFQATT; CDR2 reads SNEGSKA (reference sequence). The CDR3 reads CSATGTGDYEQYF. For the CDR3, the DNA is TGCAGTGCTACCGGGACAGGAGACTACGAGCAGTACTTC.

This clonotype was picked up many times. The chain couples TRBV7-2 to TRBJ2-7; 13 nucleotides agree with TRBD2. The CDR3 is 15 amino acids. CDR1 is SGHTA, CDR2 FQGNSA, per germline. Losses at the gene ends were 5 bases for V and 5 bases for J; bases not matched to a gene: 6. CDR3 nucleotide sequence: TGTGCCAGCAGCGTCCAAGGGACTAGCGGGAACGAGCAGTACTTC. It is translated as CASSVQGTSGNEQYF.

This clonotype was detected many times. This chain uses TRBV5-5 with TRBJ2-2; D is uncertain. V was pared by 6 bases and J by 7 bases, with 10 bases between. Germline loops: CDR1 SGHKS, CDR2 YYEKEE (reference sequence). CDR3 length: 12 residues. The CDR3 here is CASTLTGGELFF. CDR3 sequence (DNA): TGTGCCAGCACGCTAACGGGCGGGGAGCTGTTTTTT.

This clonotype has a count of ten or more. J is TRBJ2-1 and V is TRBV11-2; TRBD2 matches 12 bases. The CDR3 covers 17 residues. J was trimmed by 4 bases and V by 1 base; bases with no gene match: 5. Germline values: CDR1 SGHAT, CDR2 FQNNGV. The CDR3 DNA reads TGTGCCAGCAGCTTAGGGGTCCTAGCGGGAGGGTACAATGAGCAGTTCTTC. Translated, it gives CASSLGVLAGGYNEQFF.

This chain connects TRBV28 to TRBJ1-1; no clear D. CDR3 length: 11 residues. V was pared by 3 bases and J by 3 bases, with 2 bases between. Germline V lookup: CDR1 MDHEN, CDR2 SYDVKM. DNA for the CDR3: TGTGCCAGCAGTTTGGACACTGAAGCTTTCTTT. This encodes CASSLDTEAFF.

The gene calls are TRBV2 and TRBJ2-1, with 8 bases fitting TRBD1. The V segment lost 6 bases and the J segment 0 bases; nucleotides outside the gene matches: 7. Germline values: CDR1 SNHLY, CDR2 FYNNEI. The CDR3 runs to 16 residues. This CDR3 is CASRWTGPSSYNEQFF. CDR3 sequence (DNA): TGTGCCAGCAGATGGACAGGGCCAAGCTCCTACAATGAGCAGTTCTTC.